This T cell receptor (beta chain) originates from a study of shared T cell receptors in the human thymus. This table comes from immunoSEQ multiplex PCR, and its TCRdb copy is limited to in-frame clones, with some not included. The sample consists of hundreds of thousands of clones, about 87% of them appearing once. This clone was recorded once. Deletions cut 3 bases from V and 1 base from J, with 5 bases between. This CDR3 is built from 13 residues. CDR1 LNHNV and CDR2 YYDKDF come from the germline V gene (reference sequence). These sequences were also reported in another study, on human thymus T cells. As reported in that work: During corrective heart surgery, resections were taken, and the thymus tissue came from them.

The specimen sequenced was thymocytes. V and J are TRBV15 and TRBJ2-3; the D gene is possibly TRBD2 (5 bases). This receptor was taken from a boy younger than two with a congenital heart defect. CDR3 nucleotide sequence: TGTGCCACCAGCAGCGGGGGCACAGATACGCAGTATTTT. This gives the protein CATSSGGTDTQYF. Full variable domain (rest looked up from reference TRBV15 and TRBJ2-3): DAMVIQNPRYQVTQFGKPVTLSCSQTLNHNVMYWYQQKSSQAPKLLFHYYDKDFNNEADTPDNFQSRRPNTSFCFLDIRSPGLGDTAMYLCATSSGGTDTQYFGPGTRLTVL.